This T cell receptor beta chain was captured in a study of cytomegalovirus exposure and HLA in healthy donors. CDR1 and CDR2 from the germline V gene are SGHRS and YFSETQ. The ends were cut back, 0 bases at V and 8 bases at J, with 11 bases in the middle. The CDR3 consists of 14 residues. For this clone: Its antigen is currently unknown. This same CDR3 is encoded by further DNA sequences in the sample.

The study ran its PCR with 60 Vbeta and 13 Jbeta primers. TCRdb's table, derived via immunoSEQ multiplex PCR, lists solely in-frame clones and lacks some. The data show under 250,000 clones, with 82% seen just once and around 2.7% held by the top ten. Study conclusions and caveats: The number of N-insertions in an Asian-associated ancestry cluster was reportedly below the approximately 600-donor mean in a later analysis.

The sequence derives from a woman in her thirties or forties in good health and CMV-seronegative. The V and J genes are TRBV5-1 and TRBJ1-4, with no clear D. The sample was PBMCs. The CDR3 loop is CASSLGRAREKLFF. For the CDR3, the DNA is TGCGCCAGCAGCTTGGGGAGGGCTCGGGAAAAACTGTTTTTT.